This TCR beta chain was documented in a study of CD8+ T cells in alopecia areata. Study-wide findings and caveats: Many expanded lesional clones stayed in scalp and blood while on tofacitinib. Patients shared TCRs less clearly than mice did, possibly for HLA-related reasons.

The treatment is: oral pan-JAK inhibitor, 5-10 mg twice daily. The CDR3 has 14 residues. Trimming stripped 1 base from V and 7 bases from J, with 11 bases between. Looked up from germline, CDR1 is SGHDN and CDR2 is FVKESK. Notes on this clone: Antigen: not known.

As the sequencing template, cDNA was produced by extracting RNA and reverse transcribing it. Libraries were prepared by immunoSEQ multiplex PCR; TCRdb keeps only in-frame clonotypes and omits some of them. The table lists over 150,000 clones, 58% of them singletons. The origin of this receptor is a human donor with alopecia areata. Sequenced here: CD8+ T cells sorted from blood, sampled at week 24, from a patient treated with tofacitinib. The V and J genes are TRBV14 and TRBJ2-1; possible D gene TRBD2, 6 bases. Here the CDR3 DNA reads TGTGCCAGCAGCCAAGGGGGGGTGCCGAATGAGCAGTTCTTC. Translation gives CASSQGGVPNEQFF.